These 21 T cell receptor beta chains were all obtained from the same sample, sequenced in a study of blood T cell repertoires in COVID-19. The table came from immunoSEQ multiplex PCR; TCRdb's copy has only in-frame clones and leaves some out. Among around 120,000 clones listed, about 87% were seen once. The sequenced sample was peripheral blood. All receptors derive from a woman aged 70-85 years with acute or convalescent COVID-19.

This clone has only a few counts. This chain connects TRBV2 to TRBJ1-1; a possible D gene is TRBD1 (5 bases). With 3 bases removed from V and 2 bases from J, the gap between germline ends came to 10 bases. The V gene's germline CDR1 is SNHLY and CDR2 FYNNEI. This CDR3 has 14 amino acids. The CDR3 is CASSDAGVNTEAFF. The CDR3 DNA sequence: TGTGCCAGCAGTGATGCGGGGGTTAACACTGAAGCTTTCTTT.

V gene TRBV11-3 combines with J gene TRBJ1-5; D not resolved. Germline loops: CDR1 SGHNT, CDR2 YENEEA. Trimming pared 2 bases from V and 5 bases from J, leaving 7 bases between. CDR3 length: 13 amino acids. The CDR3 region has the DNA TGTGCCAGCAGCTTATCTACAGATCAGCCCCAGCATTTT. As protein: CASSLSTDQPQHF.

This clone was recorded only once. The chain uses TRBV7-3 and TRBJ2-2; 8 positions agree with TRBD1. The CDR3 is 14 amino acids. Germline V gives CDR1 SGHTA, CDR2 FQGTGA. The ends lost 5 bases at V and 7 bases at J; junction bases unmatched: 6. Written as DNA, the CDR3 is TGTGCCAGCAGCCCCGGACAGGGTTTCGGGGAGCTGTTTTTT. It is translated as CASSPGQGFGELFF.

The chain recombines TRBV2 with TRBJ2-7, with D perhaps matching TRBD1 (6 bases). CDR3 length: 12 residues. V was shortened by 6 bases and J by 1 base, with 7 bases between the two germline ends. Germline V gives CDR1 SNHLY, CDR2 FYNNEI. For the CDR3, the DNA is TGTGCCAGCAGGGGGGCGTCCTACGAGCAGTACTTC. Translation: CASRGASYEQYF.

This clone has only a few counts. The chain uses TRBV9 and TRBJ1-1, with D unresolved. The CDR3 covers 13 residues. V lost 7 bases to trimming and J lost 2 bases, with 12 bases between them. CDR1 is SGDLS, CDR2 YYNGEE, per germline. CDR3 loop: CASHRVVNTEAFF. The CDR3 DNA reads as TGTGCCAGCCATCGAGTCGTAAACACTGAAGCTTTCTTT.

The chain joins TRBV21-1 to TRBJ1-2; the DNA was not compared with TRBD1, the D call given in the table. TRBV21-1 is recorded as a pseudogene. The CDR3 runs to 13 residues. As DNA, the CDR3 is TGTGCCAGCTGTAAGGGGGCGGAGTATGGCTACACCTTC. Its translation is CASCKGAEYGYTF.

This chain uses TRBV7-2 with TRBJ2-7; no definite D call. Trimming pared 1 base from V and 0 bases from J, leaving 7 bases between. The CDR3 spans 14 residues. Germline assignment: CDR1 SGHTA and CDR2 FQGNSA. The CDR3 DNA sequence: TGTGCCAGCAGCTTAGGACTTAGCTCCTACGAGCAGTACTTC. This encodes CASSLGLSSYEQYF.

This chain joins TRBV3-1 (or the pseudogene TRBV3-2) and TRBJ1-5, with D maybe TRBD1 (5 bases). V was cut by 3 bases and J by 2 bases, with 11 bases left in between. The CDR3 runs 15 residues. Looked up from germline, CDR1 is LGHDT and CDR2 is YNNKEL (reference sequence). The CDR3 DNA reads TGTGCCAGCAGCCAGGGGGGATCTGGCAATCAGCCCCAGCATTTT. The encoded protein is CASSQGGSGNQPQHF.

V and J are TRBV28 and TRBJ1-4, with no clear D. This CDR3 has 15 residues. V was pared by 3 bases and J by 0 bases, with 8 bases between. The germline gives CDR1 MDHEN, CDR2 SYDVKM. The CDR3 sequence is CASSLPGATNEKLFF. The CDR3, as DNA: TGTGCCAGCAGTTTGCCGGGAGCAACTAATGAAAAACTGTTTTTT.

The chain is built from TRBV29-1 and TRBJ1-1; D is uncertain. V was clipped by 3 bases and J by 8 bases, with 16 bases between them. The CDR3 consists of 13 residues. CDR1 is SQVTM and CDR2 is ANQGSEA in the germline V gene. DNA for the CDR3: TGCAGCGTTGACCACCCGACGGCGGGGGAAGCTTTCTTT. The encoded protein is CSVDHPTAGEAFF.

CDR3 sequence (DNA): TGCGCCAGCAGCTTCCCACAGGGAGGGGACCCAGATACGCAGTATTTT. This encodes CASSFPQGGDPDTQYF. The J gene is TRBJ2-3, the V gene TRBV5-1; D possibly corresponds to TRBD2 (7 bases). The germline V and J ends were trimmed by 2 bases and 4 bases, with 17 bases remaining between them. This CDR3 has 16 amino acids. Per germline, CDR1 SGHRS and CDR2 YFSETQ.

This clone is a singleton in its sample. This chain connects TRBV19 to TRBJ2-5, with D tentatively TRBD2 (5 bases). CDR3 length equals 11 residues. V was cut by 10 bases and J by 5 bases, with 11 bases left in between. Germline CDR1 and CDR2: LNHDA and SQIVND (reference sequence). CDR3 coding DNA: TGTGCCACCCGAGGCGGGGAGACCCAGTACTTC. Encoded protein: CATRGGETQYF.

This clone was counted a few times. The chain links TRBV5-1 to TRBJ2-7; 12 bases line up with TRBD1. This CDR3 region has 16 residues. V gave up 0 bases and J gave up 5 bases; unmatched junction bases: 6. Looked up from germline, CDR1 is SGHRS and CDR2 is YFSETQ. The CDR3 loop reads CASSLVPGQGAHEQYF. The CDR3 DNA is TGCGCCAGCAGCTTGGTCCCGGGACAGGGGGCCCACGAGCAGTACTTC. The whole variable domain, filled in from reference TRBV5-1 and TRBJ2-7, reads KAGVTQTPRYLIKTRGQQVTLSCSPISGHRSVSWYQQTPGQGLQFLFEYFSETQRNKGNFPGRFSGRQFSNSRSEMNVSTLELGDSALYLCASSLVPGQGAHEQYFGPGTRLTVT.

This clone was counted once. This CDR3 reads CASSNTREGSYNSPLHF. CDR3 DNA sequence: TGTGCCAGCAGCAACACTAGGGAGGGCTCCTATAATTCACCCCTCCACTTT. The chain is built from TRBV27 and TRBJ1-6; D not resolved. Looked up from germline, CDR1 is MNHEY and CDR2 is SMNVEV (reference sequence). The V and J ends lost 6 bases and 0 bases respectively, with 15 bases between them. There are 17 residues in the CDR3.

The chain employs TRBV10-2 and TRBJ2-7, with D perhaps matching TRBD1 (6 bases). This CDR3 is 12 amino acids long. V lost 7 bases, J lost 4 bases, and 11 bases lay in between. From germline, CDR1 is WSHSY and CDR2 SAAADI. CDR3 bases: TGCGCCAGCACAAAGGGGGAATACGAGCAGTACTTC. Translated: CASTKGEYEQYF.

This clone appeared a few times. The J gene is TRBJ1-1, the V gene TRBV27; TRBD1 matches at 9 bases. J lost 5 bases, V lost 8 bases, and 15 bases had no gene match. The CDR3 is 16 amino acids. Germline V gives CDR1 MNHEY, CDR2 SMNVEV (reference sequence). The DNA for the CDR3 is TGTGCCAGCTTGAGGGGACAGGGCTCCTTTCGGACTGAAGCTTTCTTT. It codes for CASLRGQGSFRTEAFF.

Concerning this clone itself: Distinct nucleotide sequences in the sample also encode this CDR3. The gene calls are TRBV7-9 and TRBJ1-3; D gene uncertain. Trimming pared 1 base from V and 4 bases from J, leaving 5 bases between. This CDR3 spans 13 amino acids. Germline loops: CDR1 SEHNR, CDR2 FQNEAQ (reference sequence). CDR3 nucleotides: TGTGCCAGCAGCTTAGGAGGAGGAAACACCATATATTTT. It translates to CASSLGGGNTIYF. The full variable domain, its missing parts supplied by reference TRBV7-9 and TRBJ1-3, is DTGVSQNPRHKITKRGQNVTFRCDPISEHNRLYWYRQTLGQGPEFLTYFQNEAQLEKSRLLSDRFSAERPKGSFSTLEIQRTEQGDSAMYLCASSLGGGNTIYFGEGSWLTVV.

The rearrangement uses TRBV30 and TRBJ2-3; D might be TRBD2 (6 bases). Germline V lookup: CDR1 GTSNPN, CDR2 SVGIG (reference sequence). This CDR3 spans 13 amino acids. V was clipped by 7 bases and J by 6 bases, with 17 bases between them. CDR3 region: CAFQLGGADTQYF. The DNA for the CDR3 is TGTGCCTTCCAATTGGGGGGTGCGGATACGCAGTATTTT.

J is TRBJ1-2 and V is TRBV9; D is uncertain. The germline V gene encodes CDR1 SGDLS and CDR2 YYNGEE. V gave up 4 bases and J gave up 0 bases, with 10 bases separating them. The CDR3 loop spans 14 amino acids. CDR3 loop: CASSPQRANYGYTF. The DNA for the CDR3 is TGTGCCAGCAGCCCCCAGAGGGCTAACTATGGCTACACCTTC.

The chain combines TRBV19 with TRBJ2-5, with TRBD1 matching over 9 bases. Per the germline V gene, CDR1 is LNHDA and CDR2 is SQIVND (reference sequence). CDR3 length equals 13 residues. V lost 9 bases, J lost 1 base, and 3 bases stayed unmatched. CDR3 region: CASRDRAQETQYF. CDR3 in DNA: TGTGCCAGCCGGGACAGGGCCCAAGAGACCCAGTACTTC.

J is TRBJ2-7 and V is TRBV27; 9 bases map to TRBD1. In germline, CDR1 is MNHEY, CDR2 SMNVEV (reference sequence). Trimming removed 6 bases from V and 1 base from J; junction bases left unmatched: 7. The CDR3 sequence is 15 residues long. This chain's CDR3 is CASRNPGQGSYEQYF. The CDR3 bases are TGTGCCAGCAGGAATCCGGGACAGGGTTCCTACGAGCAGTACTTC.